A selection of T cell receptor beta chains follows, all from one sample in a study of blood T cell repertoires in COVID-19. Profiling relied on immunoSEQ multiplex PCR, and the TCRdb table lists in-frame clones only, not all of them. The sample carries roughly 260,000 clones, 80% to 90% recorded once. Input material: PBMCs or T cells enriched from blood (not recorded which). These receptors came from a woman aged 50 to 65 who had recovered from COVID-19. Each CDR3 is given with its conserved first and last residue. D genes are given only for firm matches. A clone size is listed for some rows: how often the clone was seen (once, few, many), or a class if it is expanded.

d_call j_call v_call clone_size cdr3_nt cdr3_aa
. TRBJ1-1 TRBV19 . TGTGCCAGTAACGGCCTAGGGGCCCCTGAAGCTTTCTTT CASNGLGAPEAFF
TRBD2 TRBJ2-1 TRBV2 . TGTGCCAGCAAGGGGGCTAGCGGGAGTTACAATGAGCAGTTCTTC CASKGASGSYNEQFF
. TRBJ1-2 TRBV28 . TGTGCCAGCAGTGGACCGGAGGGGAACTATGGCTACACCTTC CASSGPEGNYGYTF
. TRBJ1-6 TRBV5-1 . TGCGCCAGCAGCTTGGGGGCTACAGAGTATTCACCCCTCCACTTT CASSLGATEYSPLHF
TRBD1 TRBJ2-6 TRBV7-8 . TGTGCCAGCAGCTTGGACAGGGTTTCTGGGGCCAACGTCCTGACTTTC CASSLDRVSGANVLTF
. TRBJ1-1 TRBV30 . TGTGCCTGGATCTCACAGCCGAACACTGAAGCTTTCTTT CAWISQPNTEAFF
. TRBJ1-1 TRBV7-6 . TGTGCCAGCAGTCATTCCTGGGGGGGAGGGAACACTGAAGCTTTCTTT CASSHSWGGGNTEAFF
TRBD2 TRBJ2-3 TRBV7-9 . TGTGCCAGCAGCTTAGGACGGGAGGCTCAAGATACGCAGTATTTT CASSLGREAQDTQYF
TRBD1 TRBJ2-7 TRBV6-5 . TGTGCCAGCAGTTACTCGGGGACAGTTTACGAGCAGTACTTC CASSYSGTVYEQYF
TRBD1 TRBJ1-6 TRBV24-1 . TGTGCCACCAGTGATTTAGGACAGGGCAATTCACCCCTCCACTTT CATSDLGQGNSPLHF
TRBD1 TRBJ1-1 TRBV28 . TGTGCCAGCAGTTCGATCCCCAGGGGACAGGGGCTCTCGGACACTGAAGCTTTCTTT CASSSIPRGQGLSDTEAFF
TRBD1 TRBJ1-2 TRBV5-1 few TGCGCCAGCAGCTTGGCGGACAGGTCCTATGGCTACACCTTC CASSLADRSYGYTF
. TRBJ1-6 TRBV30 . TGTGCCTGGAGTGTATGGGCTAATTCACCCCTCCACTTT CAWSVWANSPLHF
TRBD2 TRBJ2-1 TRBV13 . TGTGCCAGCAGCTCTACCTTAGCGGGAGCCTCCTACAATGAGCAGTTCTTC CASSSTLAGASYNEQFF
. TRBJ1-1 TRBV28 . TGTGCCAGCAGTTTATCTGGAGGAAACACTGAAGCTTTCTTT CASSLSGGNTEAFF
. TRBJ2-1 TRBV28 . TGTGCCACCACCCGGGGGGCCCTCACTTCTAATGAGCAGTTCTTC CATTRGALTSNEQFF
TRBD2 TRBJ2-1 TRBV4-1 . TGCGCCAGCAGCCCCAGGACCTTTAGCGGGAGCTCCTACAATGAGCAGTTCTTC CASSPRTFSGSSYNEQFF
TRBD2 TRBJ2-1 TRBV20-1 few TGCAGTGCTAGTCCCCACCCGACTAGCGGGGATGAGCAGTTCTTC CSASPHPTSGDEQFF
. TRBJ1-5 TRBV3-1/TRBV3-2 . TGTGCCAGCAGCTTCCGGGGTACTAATCAGCCCCAGCATTTT CASSFRGTNQPQHF
. TRBJ1-5 TRBV28 . TGTGCCAGCAGTTTTAGTGGCAGGGGTGATCAGCCCCAGCATTTT CASSFSGRGDQPQHF
TRBD2 TRBJ2-5 TRBV5-1 . TGCGCCAGCAGCGTCCTAGCGGGAGGGCCCTCTTTCTCGACGGAGACCCAGTACTTC CASSVLAGGPSFSTETQYF
. TRBJ2-7 TRBV20-1 . TGCAGTGCTAGAGGACACAGCGAGCAGTACTTC CSARGHSEQYF
TRBD1 TRBJ2-7 TRBV7-9 . TGTGCCAGCAGTAATCCGGGACAGGGGTCGGGCGAGCAGTACTTC CASSNPGQGSGEQYF
. TRBJ2-1 TRBV7-2 . TGTGCCAGCCTTGACTACACAAATGAGCAGTTCTTC CASLDYTNEQFF
. TRBJ2-5 TRBV5-1 . TGCGCCAGCAGCTTGTCCGGGTTTGGGGAGACCCAGTACTTC CASSLSGFGETQYF
. TRBJ1-1 TRBV7-3 . TGTGCCAGCAGCCCTAGCGTTGGGACTGAAGCTTTCTTT CASSPSVGTEAFF
. TRBJ1-6 TRBV15 . TGTGCCACCAGCAGAGATCGATGGTCTAATAATTCACCCCTCCACTTT CATSRDRWSNNSPLHF
TRBD2 TRBJ2-3 TRBV27 . TGTGCCAGCAGTTTAATAGGCTTTTCGGCGGGAGGGCCGGATACGCAGTATTTT CASSLIGFSAGGPDTQYF
. TRBJ1-5 TRBV5-1 . TGCGCCAGCAGCCTGGGACACAATCAGCCCCAGCATTTT CASSLGHNQPQHF
. TRBJ2-1 TRBV19 . TGTGCCAGTAGCGAGGGATTTGGGCAGTTCTTC CASSEGFGQFF
TRBD2 TRBJ2-7 TRBV5-1 . TGCGCCAGCAGCGCCGAGGCAGCGGGAGATTACGAGCAGTACTTC CASSAEAAGDYEQYF
. TRBJ2-3 TRBV27 . TGTGCCAGCAGCCGTTTCGGGATCAGCACAGATACGCAGTATTTT CASSRFGISTDTQYF
TRBD2 TRBJ2-1 TRBV5-6 . TGTGCCAGCAGCTTGGGGACTAGCGGGATTTTTACTGAGCAGTTCTTC CASSLGTSGIFTEQFF
TRBD1 TRBJ2-4 TRBV2 . TGTGCCAGCAAGGAGGGACAGGGGAGCATTCAGTACTTC CASKEGQGSIQYF
TRBD2 TRBJ2-1 TRBV27 . TGTGCCAGCAGCGTCCTCGGTAGCGGGATTGTAGATGAGCAGTTCTTC CASSVLGSGIVDEQFF
. TRBJ1-5 TRBV2 . TGTGCCAGCAGTGGCGGCAGAGGCAATCAGCCCCAGCATTTT CASSGGRGNQPQHF
TRBD1 TRBJ1-6 TRBV7-9 . TGTGCCAGCAGGTCCGCCCGGGACAGGGATCACTCACCCCTCCACTTT CASRSARDRDHSPLHF
. TRBJ1-1 TRBV28 . TGTGCCAGCAGTTTTTCTACGGTGAACACTGAAGCTTTCTTT CASSFSTVNTEAFF
. TRBJ1-1 TRBV30 . TGTGCCTGGAGTAGATGGGACATTCCTGAAGCTTTCTTT CAWSRWDIPEAFF
TRBD1 TRBJ1-1 TRBV9 . TGTGCCAGCAGCGTAGCTACAGGGGTCACCCCCTCTCTTATGAACACTGAAGCTTTCTTT CASSVATGVTPSLMNTEAFF
. TRBJ1-1 TRBV9 . TGTGCCAGCAGCGTAGCCCTAGGGGGAACGGTGGACACTGAAGCTTTCTTT CASSVALGGTVDTEAFF
. TRBJ1-5 TRBV2 . TGTGCCAGCAGTGAGACCCGCGGCGGCGGGGGGAGCAATCAGCCCCAGCATTTT CASSETRGGGGSNQPQHF
TRBD1 TRBJ2-5 TRBV30 . TGTGCCTGGGCGCCCCTCGGACAGGCCCAAGAGACCCAGTACTTC CAWAPLGQAQETQYF
. TRBJ1-6 TRBV27 . TGTGCCAGCAGCCACGCCGGGATCAATTCACCCCTCCACTTT CASSHAGINSPLHF
. TRBJ1-4 TRBV7-9 . TGTGCCAGCAGCTTAGCAGGGGTGATGAGGGAAAAACTGTTTTTT CASSLAGVMREKLFF
TRBD2 TRBJ2-1 TRBV5-1 . TGCGCCAGCAGCTCTACTAGCGGGAGCCAGGATGAGCAGTTCTTC CASSSTSGSQDEQFF
TRBD1 TRBJ2-7 TRBV5-1 . TGCGCCAGCAGCATGGACAGGGACGAGCAGTACTTC CASSMDRDEQYF
TRBD1 TRBJ2-7 TRBV19 . TGTGCCAGTAGTATAACGGGACAGTCCTACGAGCAGTACTTC CASSITGQSYEQYF
TRBD1 TRBJ2-1 TRBV5-4 once TGTGCCAGCAGTCCTCCGGGACAGGGGGCCAATAATGAGCAGTTCTTC CASSPPGQGANNEQFF
TRBD2 TRBJ2-7 TRBV5-4 . TGTGCCAGCAGCTTGGATGCGGGAGGGTCCTACGAGCAGTACTTC CASSLDAGGSYEQYF
. TRBJ1-1 TRBV4-1 . TGCGCCAGCAGCCAAGAGGGGGGGTCATGGGACACTGAAGCTTTCTTT CASSQEGGSWDTEAFF
. TRBJ2-2 TRBV5-1 . TGCGCCAGCAGTCGGAGTCCAGTACTCACCGGGGAGCTGTTTTTT CASSRSPVLTGELFF
. TRBJ1-6 TRBV5-1 . TGCGCCAGCAGCTATGGGACACGTAATTCACCCCTCCACTTT CASSYGTRNSPLHF